This is a list of T cell receptor beta chains from one sample in a study of blood T cell repertoires in COVID-19. Method: immunoSEQ multiplex PCR; TCRdb's copy keeps in-frame clones and lacks some. The table records tens of thousands of clones, roughly 90% of them present only once. The sample comprised peripheral blood. Source of these receptors: a woman aged 45-60 years with active or convalescent COVID-19. CDR3s include the opening cysteine and the closing phenylalanine or tryptophan. A D gene is named only where the DNA matches it firmly. Not all rows give a size; the values are once, few, many and, for expanded clones, a class.

TRBJ2-5,TRBV6-5,once,TRBD2,CASRGLAEGVAAQYF,TGTGCCAGCAGGGGACTAGCGGAGGGTGTTGCGGCCCAGTACTTC
TRBJ1-1,TRBV29-1,.,.,CSVVLLRNTEAFF,TGCAGCGTTGTCCTTCTGAGGAACACTGAAGCTTTCTTT
TRBJ2-5,TRBV4-3,.,.,CASSQATGSYQETQYF,TGCGCCAGCAGCCAAGCAACAGGGTCGTACCAAGAGACCCAGTACTTC
TRBJ1-1,TRBV7-2,.,.,CASSLSLGGTEAFF,TGTGCCAGCAGCTTATCACTGGGGGGCACTGAAGCTTTCTTT
TRBJ2-7,TRBV30,.,TRBD2,CAWSGGGLTYEQYF,TGTGCCTGGAGCGGCGGGGGGCTGACCTACGAGCAGTACTTC
TRBJ2-5,TRBV5-1,.,.,CASSLTGGVRETQYF,TGCGCCAGCAGCCTCACAGGGGGGGTTCGGGAGACCCAGTACTTC
TRBJ2-6,TRBV28,.,.,CASSLAGSGANVLTF,TGTGCCAGCAGTTTGGCGGGCTCTGGGGCCAACGTCCTGACTTTC
TRBJ1-2,TRBV5-1,.,.,CASSPIGADYGYTF,TGCGCCAGCAGCCCGATAGGGGCAGACTATGGCTACACCTTC
TRBJ2-7,TRBV30,.,.,CAWSLTTRGEQYF,TGTGCCTGGAGTTTAACAACCCGGGGCGAGCAGTACTTC
TRBJ2-3,TRBV7-2,.,TRBD2,CASTDRGGREFSTQYF,TGTGCCAGCACCGACCGGGGGGGCAGGGAGTTTTCCACGCAGTATTTT
TRBJ2-7,TRBV19,.,TRBD1,CASSITGTGVYEQYF,TGTGCCAGTAGTATTACCGGGACAGGGGTTTACGAGCAGTACTTC